These T cell receptor beta chains were read from a single sample in a study of multiple sclerosis patients with progressive multifocal leukoencephalopathy. TCRdb's copy holds only in-frame clones and misses some; the assay was immunoSEQ multiplex PCR. Among 30,000 or so clones listed, 80% to 90% were seen once. Sample: PBMCs, taken from a patient treated with natalizumab. The receptors derive from a woman in her forties with progressive multifocal leukoencephalopathy. CDR3s include the opening cysteine and the closing phenylalanine or tryptophan. The D gene is left open where the match is weak. Some rows mark clone size as missing; the rest say once, few, many or name a class of expanded clone.

-,TRBV19,TRBJ1-6,-,TGTGCCAGTAGAAAGGAGGGGAGACGGAATTCACCCCTCCACTTT,CASRKEGRRNSPLHF
-,TRBV19,TRBJ2-7,-,TGTGCCAGTAGTATGCGAGAATCCTACGAGCAGTACTTC,CASSMRESYEQYF
-,TRBV5-1,TRBJ1-3,-,TGCGCCAGCAGCCCACAGGGCTCTGGAAACACCATATATTTT,CASSPQGSGNTIYF
TRBD2,TRBV5-6,TRBJ2-2,-,TGTGCCAGCAGCCCACTAGCGGGGGGAACCGGGGAGCTGTTTTTT,CASSPLAGGTGELFF
-,TRBV30,TRBJ1-2,once,TGTGCCTGGAGTGTAGGGGCAGCTACTAACTATGGCTACACCTTC,CAWSVGAATNYGYTF
-,TRBV6-1,TRBJ2-7,-,TGTGCCAGCAGTGATATAGTAGGGTTTTACGAGCAGTACTTC,CASSDIVGFYEQYF
-,TRBV5-5,TRBJ1-5,once,TGTGCCAGCAGCTTAGAGGGTATCCAAAATCAGCCCCAGCATTTT,CASSLEGIQNQPQHF
TRBD1,TRBV27,TRBJ1-5,few,TGTGCCAGCAGCCAGCGGACAGGGCTAAATCAGCCCCAGCATTTT,CASSQRTGLNQPQHF
-,TRBV15,TRBJ2-1,-,TGTGCCACCAGCAGAGATTACAGGGAACTCCCTTACAATGAGCAGTTCTTC,CATSRDYRELPYNEQFF
-,TRBV29-1,TRBJ2-2,once,TGCAGCGTTCCCCGGGGGTACACCGGGGAGCTGTTTTTT,CSVPRGYTGELFF
-,TRBV7-2,TRBJ2-3,-,TGTGCCAGCAGCCCAAAAACCGGGACCAGCACAGATACGCAGTATTTT,CASSPKTGTSTDTQYF
TRBD1,TRBV28,TRBJ1-5,-,TGTGCCAGCAGTTTATACACAGGGGGTCGCAATCAGCCCCAGCATTTT,CASSLYTGGRNQPQHF
TRBD1,TRBV28,TRBJ2-7,-,TGTGCCAGCAGTTTAAGGACAGGGAACTATAACGAGCAGTACTTC,CASSLRTGNYNEQYF
-,TRBV19,TRBJ1-3,few,TGTGCCAGTCAGACGGATAACCTTTCTGGAAACACCATATATTTT,CASQTDNLSGNTIYF
-,TRBV5-4,TRBJ1-1,-,TGTGCCAGCAGCTCCGGGGGGGGTGGCACTGAAGCTTTCTTT,CASSSGGGGTEAFF
-,TRBV28,TRBJ2-5,-,TGTGCCAGCAGTTTGCCGGGCTTGGGTCTACAGACCCAGTACTTC,CASSLPGLGLQTQYF
TRBD1,TRBV28,TRBJ1-4,-,TGTGCCACCCTTGACAGGGTCGTTAATGAAAAACTGTTTTTT,CATLDRVVNEKLFF
TRBD2,TRBV11-1,TRBJ2-5,-,TGTGCCAGCAGCTTCGGCGGGGGGGCCTGGGAGACCCAGTACTTC,CASSFGGGAWETQYF
-,TRBV7-2,TRBJ2-7,once,TGTGCCAGCAGCTTAGGAAGTAACATCGCGGTGGAGCAGTACTTC,CASSLGSNIAVEQYF
TRBD1,TRBV27,TRBJ2-7,-,TGTGCCGCAATCCGACCTAGGGACAGGGATGTTTACGAGCAGTACTTC,CAAIRPRDRDVYEQYF
-,TRBV30,TRBJ1-2,once,TGTGCCTGGAGTGTATTCGGGGGCGAGGGCTACACCTTC,CAWSVFGGEGYTF
TRBD1,TRBV5-4,TRBJ1-2,-,TGTGCCAGCAGCACTAGGACAGGGGGCTATGGCTACACCTTC,CASSTRTGGYGYTF
-,TRBV4-1,TRBJ2-7,-,TGCGCCAGCAGCCACCCCGCCGGGGGGCAGTGGCCCTACGAGCAGTACTTC,CASSHPAGGQWPYEQYF
TRBD2,TRBV10-3,TRBJ2-3,-,TGTGCCATCCGCGACGAGCGGGACTATTCCTGGGATACGCAGTATTTT,CAIRDERDYSWDTQYF